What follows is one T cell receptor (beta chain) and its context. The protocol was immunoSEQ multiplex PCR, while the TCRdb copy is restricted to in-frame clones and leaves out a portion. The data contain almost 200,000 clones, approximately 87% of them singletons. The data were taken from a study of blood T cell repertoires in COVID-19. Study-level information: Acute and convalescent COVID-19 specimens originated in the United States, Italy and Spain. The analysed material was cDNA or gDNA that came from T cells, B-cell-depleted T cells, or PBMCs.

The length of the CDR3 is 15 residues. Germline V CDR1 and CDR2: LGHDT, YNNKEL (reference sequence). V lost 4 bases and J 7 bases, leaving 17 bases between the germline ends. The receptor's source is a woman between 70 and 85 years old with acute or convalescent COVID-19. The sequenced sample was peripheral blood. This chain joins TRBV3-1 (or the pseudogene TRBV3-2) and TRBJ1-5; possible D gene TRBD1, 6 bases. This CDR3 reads CASSPSGGLAQPQHF. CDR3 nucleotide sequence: TGTGCCAGCAGCCCGTCGGGGGGGCTAGCCCAGCCCCAGCATTTT.